The 14 T cell receptor beta chains reported below all come from one sample, sequenced in a study of cytomegalovirus exposure and HLA in healthy donors. 60 Vbeta and 13 Jbeta primers were used in PCR. This table comes from immunoSEQ multiplex PCR, and its TCRdb copy is limited to in-frame clones, with some not included. The sample shows over 200,000 clones, approximately 84% of them seen only once. Sequencing used PBMCs. The receptors stem from a woman aged 40 to 49 in good health and CMV-seronegative.

This chain uses TRBV2 with TRBJ1-1, with TRBD1 identical over 10 bases. Trimming took 7 bases from V and 4 from J; bases not matched to a gene: 3. This CDR3 region has 13 residues. Germline values: CDR1 SNHLY, CDR2 FYNNEI. The DNA of the CDR3 is TGTGCCAGCAACCGACAGGGGGCCACTGAAGCTTTCTTT. This encodes CASNRQGATEAFF.

This clone was seen only a few times. The rearrangement uses TRBV5-6 and TRBJ1-1, with 7 bases fitting TRBD1. Germline values: CDR1 SGHDT, CDR2 YYEEEE. The CDR3 length is 13 residues. V lost 4 bases to trimming and J lost 5 bases; unmatched junction nucleotides: 5. CDR3 DNA sequence: TGTGCCAGCAGCACAGGGGTAAAGACTGAAGCTTTCTTT. Protein: CASSTGVKTEAFF.

The J gene is TRBJ2-3, the V gene TRBV30; the D gene is possibly TRBD1 (8 bases). V lost 7 bases and J lost 1, with 15 bases in between. The CDR3 is made up of 14 amino acids. Germline CDR1 GTSNPN, CDR2 SVGIG (reference sequence). DNA of the CDR3: TGTGCCTCTAGCGGACAGGGAGGCACAGATACGCAGTATTTT. Translation: CASSGQGGTDTQYF.

Of note for this clone: Other DNA sequences within the sample encode an identical CDR3. The CDR3 region is CASSRRRALNTEAFF. The DNA of the CDR3 is TGTGCCAGCAGTAGAAGGAGGGCCCTGAACACTGAAGCTTTCTTT. The chain joins TRBV6-5 to TRBJ1-1; D not certain. The CDR3 contains 15 residues. The germline CDR1 and CDR2 sequences are MNHEY and SVGAGI. The V end was cut by 5 bases, the J end by 0 bases, with 13 bases between.

The chain is built from TRBV29-1 and TRBJ2-3, with 9 bases aligning to TRBD2. CDR1 is SQVTM and CDR2 is ANQGSEA in the germline V gene. This CDR3 has 13 residues. V gave up 3 bases and J gave up 6 bases; unmatched junction bases: 4. CDR3 nucleotides: TGCAGCGTTGAGCGGGCGGGGGGGGATACGCAGTATTTT. This gives the protein CSVERAGGDTQYF.

The gene calls are TRBV2 and TRBJ2-6; D possibly corresponds to TRBD1 (6 bases). The CDR3 runs to 13 residues. Trimming removed 6 bases from V and 4 bases from J, with 7 bases in between. Germline V CDR1 and CDR2: SNHLY, FYNNEI. Here the CDR3 DNA reads TGTGCCAGCAGCGGGACAGGGGCCAACGTCCTGACTTTC. Protein: CASSGTGANVLTF.

The V and J genes are TRBV5-1 and TRBJ2-5; 11 nucleotides line up with TRBD2. Trimming took 4 bases from V and 1 from J; bases not matched to a gene: 3. The CDR3 consists of 15 residues. Per germline, CDR1 SGHRS and CDR2 YFSETQ. In nucleotides, the CDR3 is TGCGCCAGCAGCCTGGGACTAGCGGTCCAAGAGACCCAGTACTTC. Its translation: CASSLGLAVQETQYF. Together with reference TRBV5-1 and TRBJ2-5, the CDR3 gives the full variable domain: KAGVTQTPRYLIKTRGQQVTLSCSPISGHRSVSWYQQTPGQGLQFLFEYFSETQRNKGNFPGRFSGRQFSNSRSEMNVSTLELGDSALYLCASSLGLAVQETQYFGPGTRLLVL.

The count of this clone is one. The rearrangement uses TRBV28 and TRBJ2-7, with TRBD1 as a possible D gene (6 bases). V gave up 3 bases and J gave up 2 bases, with 20 bases separating them. The CDR3 covers 17 residues. CDR1 and CDR2 (germline): MDHEN, SYDVKM. The CDR3 here is CASSFSGLFEGAYEQYF. The CDR3 coding sequence is TGTGCCAGCAGTTTCTCCGGCTTGTTCGAGGGGGCCTACGAGCAGTACTTC.

The V call is TRBV7-9, the J call TRBJ1-4, with D possibly being TRBD1 (6 bases). The V end lost 6 bases, the J end lost 4 bases, and 18 bases lay between the germline ends. Per germline, CDR1 SEHNR and CDR2 FQNEAQ (reference sequence). The CDR3 runs to 16 residues. CDR3 residues: CASSRRGPTDNEKLFF. DNA for the CDR3: TGTGCCAGCAGTCGCAGGGGCCCTACGGATAATGAAAAACTGTTTTTT.

The genes are TRBV2 and TRBJ2-7; 9 bases are a match to TRBD2. The CDR3 contains 15 residues. Germline CDR1 reads SNHLY; CDR2 reads FYNNEI. The ends lost 3 bases at V and 2 bases at J; junction bases unmatched: 5. The CDR3 reads CASSELAGLTYEQYF. CDR3 sequence (DNA): TGTGCCAGCAGTGAGCTAGCGGGGCTGACCTACGAGCAGTACTTC.

This clone has only a few counts. This rearrangement joins TRBV6-1 to TRBJ1-5; 10 bases agree with TRBD1. V was pared by 4 bases and J by 5 bases, with 5 bases of the junction left unmatched. The length of the CDR3 is 15 residues. From germline, CDR1 is MNHNS and CDR2 SASEGT. CDR3 protein: CASSGLGQGDQPQHF. CDR3 nucleotides: TGTGCCAGCAGTGGCCTTGGACAGGGGGATCAGCCCCAGCATTTT.

This chain links TRBV9 with TRBJ2-1; 8 positions match TRBD2. With V trimmed by 3 bases and J by 4 bases, 9 bases remained unmatched. Per the germline V gene, CDR1 is SGDLS and CDR2 is YYNGEE. The CDR3 is made up of 16 amino acids. CDR3 region: CASSAASGHSYNEQFF. CDR3 in DNA: TGTGCCAGCAGCGCAGCTAGCGGGCATTCTTACAATGAGCAGTTCTTC.

This chain links TRBV29-1 with TRBJ2-1; a possible D gene is TRBD2 (6 bases). V was shortened by 1 base and J by 0 bases, with 16 bases between the two germline ends. This CDR3 spans 17 amino acids. Germline lookup yields CDR1 SQVTM and CDR2 ANQGSEA. The CDR3 region is CSVEAHRGSGSYNEQFF. DNA for the CDR3: TGCAGCGTTGAAGCCCATCGGGGGTCGGGCTCCTACAATGAGCAGTTCTTC.

The rearrangement uses TRBV4-3 and TRBJ1-4, with D unclear. The CDR3 sequence is 15 residues long. Per the germline V gene, CDR1 is LGHNA and CDR2 is YSLEER. With 1 base removed from V and 5 bases from J, the gap between germline ends came to 11 bases. CDR3 bases: TGCGCCAGCAGCCAAGCGGAGAAAAGGAATGAAAAACTGTTTTTT. This sequence encodes CASSQAEKRNEKLFF.